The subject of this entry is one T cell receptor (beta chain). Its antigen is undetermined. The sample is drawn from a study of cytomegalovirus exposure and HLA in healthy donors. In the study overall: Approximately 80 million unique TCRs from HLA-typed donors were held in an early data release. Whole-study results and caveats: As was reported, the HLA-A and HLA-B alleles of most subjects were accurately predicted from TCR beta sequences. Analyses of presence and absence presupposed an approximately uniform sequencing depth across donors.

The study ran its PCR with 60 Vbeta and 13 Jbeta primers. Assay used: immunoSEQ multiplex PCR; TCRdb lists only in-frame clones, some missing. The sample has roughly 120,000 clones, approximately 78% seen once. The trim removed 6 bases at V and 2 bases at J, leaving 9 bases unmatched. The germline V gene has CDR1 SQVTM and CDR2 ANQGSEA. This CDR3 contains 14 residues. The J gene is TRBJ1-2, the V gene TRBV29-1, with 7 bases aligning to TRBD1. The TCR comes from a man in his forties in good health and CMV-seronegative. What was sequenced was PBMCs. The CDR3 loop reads CSVEPGQLNYGYTF. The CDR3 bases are TGCAGCGTAGAACCGGGACAGCTGAACTATGGCTACACCTTC.